The T cell receptor beta chain described here comes from a study of Graves' ophthalmopathy and Graves' hyperthyroidism (dated by TCRdb to the late 2010s). A note on the overall study: Peripheral blood was collected at initial diagnosis, prior to any treatment. TCR beta repertoire signatures were used to distinguish Graves' ophthalmopathy from Graves' hyperthyroidism and to predict progression to ophthalmopathy. In total, approximately 130 blood samples were TCR-sequenced: fewer than 50 ophthalmopathy, under 80 hyperthyroidism and about 17 hyperthyroidism-to-ophthalmopathy patients. A discovery set of about a hundred patients (around 45 ophthalmopathy, some 58 stable hyperthyroidism) was enrolled to explore V-J signatures distinguishing ophthalmopathy from hyperthyroidism. An independent validation cohort comprised 18 hyperthyroidism patients and over 15 patients who later progressed from hyperthyroidism to ophthalmopathy. In over 5 hyperthyroidism patients, the T-cell repertoire of thyroid tissue was compared with the T-cell repertoire of blood. Following sample collection, hyperthyroidism patients were given methimazole at a starting dose of 30 mg daily, and ophthalmopathy patients were given high-dose intravenous methylprednisolone. For training and testing, the 110 or so patients in the discovery cohort were randomly divided in a 7:3 ratio.

TCR beta CDR3 regions were amplified from RNA transcripts for repertoire sequencing. The first round was an RT-PCR using HTBI primers with the Qiagen OneStep RT-PCR kit, and this first round was followed by a second-round multiplex PCR, then size selection and purification. Sequencing of the libraries was carried out on an Illumina HiSeq2000 in paired-end mode with 100 bp reads. The authors processed their data as follows. Reads were processed with SOAPnuke, discarding reads with adapters, uncalled bases, mean Phred below 15, or no exact constant-primer or identifier match. High-quality paired reads were merged with COPE v1.2.5. Clonotypes were defined as unique nucleotide sequences and were aligned to IMGT TRB V, D and J references using MiTCR v1.1. The analysis was limited to V-J combinations with a frequency above 0.0001, which together covered 99.2% of repertoires. For each V-J combination, a TCR clonal expansion and chaos score was defined as the ratio of F50 clonal expansion to chaos observed in the TCRdist matrix. Welch's t-statistics and random forest were used to reduce the features to about a dozen V-J combinations, which were then used as input to a naive Bayes classifier. The Morisita-Horn index was used to measure how similar the thyroid and blood repertoires were. The raw public data were reprocessed by TCRdb itself: fastp quality trimming at Q25, MiXCR clonotype calling, in-frame beta chains only. Every distinct CDR3 protein forms one entry, paired with its most common genes and DNA. V and J calls and clone size were set by TCRdb, not the authors. The sample table shows around 470,000 distinct CDR3 sequences, and approximately 15% are seen once. The ten largest clones add up to more than 8.5% of the sample.

A remark on this clonotype: Its target antigen remains unknown. There are no base qualities to consult, and no much larger clone falls within one base.

Ophthalmopathy patients were characterized by moderately to severely active disease, a Clinical Activity Score of at least 3, a NOSPECS grade of at least 4, and a disease duration under 3 months. Patients with other autoimmune diseases, uncontrolled infections, pregnancy or lactation were excluded from the study. Diagnosis relied on clinical symptoms, serum thyroxine, TRAb, thyroid ultrasound and orbital computed tomography. Using Ficoll-Paque density gradient centrifugation, PBMCs were isolated from 8.5 to 10 ml of fresh peripheral blood. Total RNA was extracted with Trizol reagent and quality-checked on an Agilent 2100 Bioanalyzer. CDR1 MDHEN and CDR2 SYDVKM were looked up in the germline V gene. Relative to germline, V is 4 bases shorter and J is 5 bases shorter, with 12 bases between their ends. The CDR3 has 13 amino acids, counting the end cysteine and phenylalanine. Of all the DNA, just the CDR3 is kept, 39 bases in frame from base 1.

Overall study outcomes, separate from this receptor: Most expanded thyroid clonotypes with frequency above 0.001 were also detected in blood, suggesting blood repertoires may reflect the thyroid immune response. In cross-validation, the 13-signature model distinguished ophthalmopathy from stable hyperthyroidism with 85% to 90% sensitivity and around 81% specificity, and in the test set the corresponding values were approximately 79% and 70%. No statistical method was used to predetermine the sample size, and group allocation was not hidden from the investigators. In validation, the model predicted ophthalmopathy progression with 55% to 71% sensitivity and less than 80% specificity; more than ten predicted patients were CT-confirmed with GO in a median of about 6.2 months.

The V and J genes are TRBV28 and TRBJ2-7; the D gene cannot be resolved reliably. The clonotype comes from a woman aged 25 to 39 with Graves' ophthalmopathy. Donor details come from another sample of the same person, matched by shared clones. Source material: blood. The DNA sequence reads TGTGCCAGCAGTTCGGATCTAAGGCACGAGCAGTACTTC. It codes for CASSSDLRHEQYF.